Listed below are T cell receptor beta chains from one sample, sequenced in a study of a mutant IDH1 vaccine in newly diagnosed glioma. No antigen has been identified for these receptors. Some clones are missing from TCRdb's copy, which holds only in-frame ones; the method was immunoSEQ multiplex PCR. The sample consists of around 55,000 clones, 80% of them appearing once. The specimen comprised PBMCs, sampled from a glioma patient whose treatment included an IDH1 peptide vaccine. The source of these receptors is a man aged 35-49 years with glioma. Each CDR3 is given with its conserved first and last residue.

V: TRBV13
CDR3: CASREGAGDTQYF

V: TRBV12-5
CDR3: CASGLAPNYGYTF

V: TRBV15
CDR3: CATSRTRGWNTEAFF

V: TRBV5-6
CDR3: CASSHQQGYGYTF

V: TRBV5-6
CDR3: CASSLGEREEQYF

V: TRBV30
CDR3: CARISGAGTSGGSYYEQYF

V: TRBV7-9
CDR3: CASSGRQGVSTEAFF

V: TRBV2
CDR3: CASSEGGLFGNTIYF

V: TRBV5-4
CDR3: CASSKVAGGKETQYF

V: TRBV6-5
CDR3: CASRWTSGGAGEQYF

V: TRBV4-1
CDR3: CASSPYRPIPSTDTQYF

V: TRBV5-4
CDR3: CASSPLGGRELFF

V: TRBV30
CDR3: CAWSRGARKLFF

V: TRBV6-1
CDR3: CASSEGGYEQYF

V: TRBV6-6
CDR3: CASTVWGLGSGNTIYF

V: TRBV7-8
CDR3: CASGRVSYNSPLHF

V: TRBV6-5
CDR3: CASSNRQGGLAEAFF

V: TRBV4-1
CDR3: CASSQDLRGAGNEKLFF

V: TRBV7-9
CDR3: CASSPGQLNSPLHF

V: TRBV6-5
CDR3: CASSRDRVGQETQYF

V: TRBV29-1
CDR3: CSATTGTGGVGEKLFF

V: TRBV2
CDR3: CASKFEGVTNEKLFF

V: TRBV7-6
CDR3: CASSLDPPGQYEQYF

V: TRBV5-8
CDR3: CASSPNSDSPLHF

V: TRBV9
CDR3: CASQGSGELFF

V: TRBV7-7
CDR3: CASSPTGAGETQYF

V: TRBV9
CDR3: CASSRSGQVNNEQFF

V: TRBV12-1
CDR3: CASSERGLPNEKLFF

V: TRBV29-1
CDR3: CSVEVTKGAYEQYF

V: TRBV5-1
CDR3: CASSAGGSQTEAFF

V: TRBV7-2
CDR3: CASSKAGTRFTDTQYF

V: TRBV7-2
CDR3: CASLFSGANVLTF

V: TRBV18
CDR3: CASSKDTGELFF

V: TRBV4-2
CDR3: CASSPQERGFQETQYF

V: TRBV4-1
CDR3: CASSQYRAGNTGELFF

V: TRBV27
CDR3: CASSLRAPPGANVLTF

V: TRBV5-4
CDR3: CASSLTGGRNSPLHF

V: TRBV29-1
CDR3: CSVETDRAYEQYF

V: TRBV5-1
CDR3: CASSPGLAGFRETQYF

V: TRBV5-4
CDR3: CASSLGGQGPSGNTIYF

V: TRBV2
CDR3: CASRLDRTQETQYF

V: TRBV4-1
CDR3: CASSQPVGGEKLFF

V: TRBV5-4
CDR3: CASSLRGDRVSETQYF

V: TRBV5-4
CDR3: CASSLEVSGGLETQYF

V: TRBV9
CDR3: CASSAAGGELFF

V: TRBV5-6
CDR3: CASSSNFADTQYF

V: TRBV19
CDR3: CASSKKDGLGYEQYF